Presented here are 26 T cell receptor beta chains from one specimen sequenced in a study of blood T cell repertoires in COVID-19. Sequencing was performed with immunoSEQ multiplex PCR; in TCRdb, only in-frame clones are kept and a portion is missing. The sample has about 69,000 clones; about 86% are singletons. Material: peripheral blood. The receptors derive from a man aged 35-49 years with COVID-19, enrolled during active disease.

The rearrangement uses TRBV18 and TRBJ1-5; D gene unclear. The CDR3 consists of 15 residues. Trimming stripped 7 bases from V and 6 bases from J, with 19 bases between. CDR1 is KGHSH and CDR2 is LQKENI in the germline V gene. For the CDR3, the DNA is TGTGCCAGCTTACCGGCCGGAGGTTCTGGTCAGCCCCAGCATTTT. Protein: CASLPAGGSGQPQHF. The variable domain in full, with the rest retrieved from reference TRBV18 and TRBJ1-5, is NAGVMQNPRHLVRRRGQEARLRCSPMKGHSHVYWYRQLPEEGLKFMVYLQKENIIDESGMPKERFSAEFPKEGPSILRIQQVVRGDSAAYFCASLPAGGSGQPQHFGDGTRLSIL.

On this clone: Other DNA sequences in this sample translate to the same CDR3. The genes are TRBV2 and TRBJ2-1; 9 positions agree with TRBD2. Germline lookup yields CDR1 SNHLY and CDR2 FYNNEI. V was clipped by 4 bases and J by 2 bases; unmatched bases: 3. This CDR3 comprises 15 residues. Here the CDR3 reads CASSVGGGAYNEQFF. In DNA, the CDR3 is TGTGCCAGCAGTGTGGGCGGGGGGGCCTACAATGAGCAGTTCTTC.

This clone showed up just once. This chain links TRBV27 with TRBJ2-3, with 10 positions matching TRBD2. Germline values: CDR1 MNHEY, CDR2 SMNVEV (reference sequence). Unmatched junction bases numbered 8, after V lost 0 bases and J lost 5 bases. The length of the CDR3 is 17 residues. CDR3 sequence: CASSLSGAGGQVDTQYF. CDR3 DNA sequence: TGTGCCAGCAGTTTATCAGGAGCGGGGGGGCAGGTAGATACGCAGTATTTT.

The chain has TRBV5-1 and TRBJ1-1; no reliable D call. Germline V lookup: CDR1 SGHRS, CDR2 YFSETQ. V was pared by 7 bases and J by 4 bases, with 14 bases between. The CDR3 length is 13 residues. CDR3 nucleotides: TGCGCCAGCGGGAGGGAGGTTCTCACTGAAGCTTTCTTT. It yields the protein CASGREVLTEAFF.

This clone was counted a few times. This chain uses TRBV2 with TRBJ2-5, with D perhaps TRBD2 (5 bases). Germline V CDR1 and CDR2: SNHLY, FYNNEI. V lost 1 base, J lost 4 bases, and 13 bases lay in between. This CDR3 is built from 15 residues. The CDR3 nucleotides read TGTGCCAGCAGTGAAGGGAGGAGCGAGCTAGAGACCCAGTACTTC. It codes for CASSEGRSELETQYF.

The chain recombines TRBV11-3 with TRBJ1-5; 12 bases are shared with TRBD1. The CDR3 is 17 amino acids. J was trimmed by 9 bases and V by 0 bases; bases with no gene match: 9. Germline V gene sequence: CDR1 SGHNT, CDR2 YENEEA. The CDR3 is CASSLDPMGQGARPQHF. For the CDR3, the DNA is TGTGCCAGCAGCTTAGATCCAATGGGACAGGGGGCGAGGCCCCAGCATTTT.

Comment on this clone: Sequence at one end of the junction differs from germline and may be a read error. The chain links TRBV6-4 to TRBJ1-2, with 11 bases identical to TRBD1. The CDR3 runs to 14 residues. From germline, CDR1 is MRHNA and CDR2 SNTAGT. CDR3 region: CASSDTDRGLFYSF. The CDR3 region has the DNA TGTGCCAGCAGTGACACGGACAGGGGGCTTTTCTACTCCTTC.

By proportion, this clone is medium-sized. The CDR3 DNA sequence: TGCGCCAGCAGCCAAGAACCCTCGGGGGTCTCCTACAATGAGCAGTTCTTC. It specifies CASSQEPSGVSYNEQFF. This chain links TRBV4-1 with TRBJ2-1; possible D gene TRBD2, 6 bases. This CDR3 contains 17 residues. Germline V lookup: CDR1 MGHRA, CDR2 YSYEKL. V was shortened by 0 bases and J by 0 bases, with 12 bases between the two germline ends.

V usage is TRBV6-5 and J usage is TRBJ2-2; D is possibly TRBD2 (6 bases). The CDR3 covers 14 residues. The V gene's germline CDR1 is MNHEY and CDR2 SVGAGI. The V gene lost 7 bases and the J gene lost 1 base, with 10 bases spanning the gap. The CDR3 DNA follows: TGTGCCAGCAACAAAGCGGGGAACACCGGGGAGCTGTTTTTT. Encoded protein: CASNKAGNTGELFF.

This chain uses TRBV2 with TRBJ1-1; tentative D call: TRBD1 (5 bases). This CDR3 has 16 amino acids. The germline gives CDR1 SNHLY, CDR2 FYNNEI. V was shortened by 4 bases and J by 0 bases, with 15 bases between the two germline ends. As DNA, the CDR3 is TGTGCCAGCAGTGTTCCGACCCGACAGATGAACACTGAAGCTTTCTTT. Protein product: CASSVPTRQMNTEAFF.

The chain has TRBV30 and TRBJ1-4; D is uncertain. The CDR3 sequence is 14 residues long. From germline, CDR1 is GTSNPN and CDR2 SVGIG (reference sequence). The germline V and J ends were trimmed by 3 bases and 10 bases, with 18 bases remaining between them. CDR3 loop: CAWSRNRIEGKLFF. In DNA form, the CDR3 reads TGTGCCTGGAGCCGTAACCGGATTGAGGGAAAACTGTTTTTT.

This clone was recorded only once. The V and J genes are TRBV6-5 and TRBJ1-4; unclear D gene. CDR3 length: 15 residues. The V gene's germline CDR1 is MNHEY and CDR2 SVGAGI. The V and J ends lost 2 bases and 0 bases respectively, with 7 bases between them. The CDR3 here is CASSYGPTTNEKLFF. Here the CDR3 DNA reads TGTGCCAGCAGTTACGGGCCGACAACTAATGAAAAACTGTTTTTT.

This clone was detected once. This chain links TRBV5-6 with TRBJ2-7, with TRBD1 matching 7 bases. Germline lookup yields CDR1 SGHDT and CDR2 YYEEEE. J gave up 0 bases and V 4 bases, and 7 bases lay outside the gene matches. The CDR3 sequence is 15 residues long. The CDR3 DNA reads TGTGCCAGCAGCCCCCCGGGACAGCACTCCTACGAGCAGTACTTC. The encoded protein is CASSPPGQHSYEQYF.

V and J are TRBV28 and TRBJ1-2; a weak D match, TRBD1 (5 bases). Germline CDR1 and CDR2: MDHEN and SYDVKM. The CDR3 consists of 15 residues. V lost 3 bases, J lost 0 bases, and 11 bases lay in between. CDR3 sequence reads: CASSLSGGANYGYTF. DNA for the CDR3: TGTGCCAGCAGTTTGTCGGGGGGGGCTAACTATGGCTACACCTTC.

J is TRBJ1-5 and V is TRBV5-1, with 7 bases identical to TRBD1. This CDR3 is built from 14 residues. The germline V gene has CDR1 SGHRS and CDR2 YFSETQ. Unmatched junction bases numbered 4, after V lost 2 bases and J lost 5 bases. The DNA for the CDR3 is TGCGCCAGCAGCTTAGGCAGGGGGGATCAGCCCCAGCATTTT. Translating gives CASSLGRGDQPQHF.

The chain joins TRBV6-4 to TRBJ2-1; maybe TRBD2 (6 bases). V dropped 0 bases and J dropped 14 bases, with 14 bases sitting between them. Germline V CDR1 and CDR2: MRHNA, SNTAGT. The CDR3 sequence is 13 residues long. Here the CDR3 reads CASSDSTGGTKFF. The CDR3 DNA follows: TGTGCCAGCAGTGACTCGACGGGCGGGACGAAGTTCTTC.

This sequence joins TRBV5-6 and TRBJ2-6; possibly TRBD1 for D (5 bases). Germline V gives CDR1 SGHDT, CDR2 YYEEEE. The CDR3 has 15 amino acids. With 4 bases removed from V and 1 base from J, the gap between germline ends came to 9 bases. The CDR3 is CASSLRGSGANVLTF. CDR3 coding DNA: TGTGCCAGCAGCCTAAGGGGTTCTGGGGCCAACGTCCTGACTTTC. Supplemented by reference TRBV5-6 and TRBJ2-6, the full variable domain reads DAGVTQSPTHLIKTRGQQVTLRCSPKSGHDTVSWYQQALGQGPQFIFQYYEEEERQRGNFPDRFSGHQFPNYSSELNVNALLLGDSALYLCASSLRGSGANVLTFGAGSRLTVL.

The chain employs TRBV4-1 and TRBJ2-1, with TRBD2 identical over 7 bases. CDR3 length: 16 residues. CDR1 and CDR2 from the germline V gene are MGHRA and YSYEKL. Losses at the gene ends were 1 base for V and 2 bases for J; bases not matched to a gene: 5. The CDR3 loop is CASSQGSSGAYNEQFF. CDR3 DNA: TGCGCCAGCAGCCAAGGGTCGAGCGGGGCCTACAATGAGCAGTTCTTC.

The V call is TRBV30, the J call TRBJ2-3; D is ambiguous. The germline V gene has CDR1 GTSNPN and CDR2 SVGIG (reference sequence). The CDR3 has 14 residues. Deletions cut 1 base from V and 7 bases from J, with 15 bases between. The CDR3 spells CAWSGVAAMYTQYF. CDR3 nucleotides: TGTGCCTGGAGTGGAGTAGCAGCTATGTATACGCAGTATTTT.

The chain links TRBV30 to TRBJ2-2, with 13 bases that match TRBD2. Germline V gene lookup returns CDR1 GTSNPN and CDR2 SVGIG (reference sequence). This CDR3 has 16 amino acids. V shed 2 bases, J shed 6 bases, and the junction held 6 bases outside the gene matches. The CDR3: CAWSITSGGASGELFF. The CDR3 DNA follows: TGTGCCTGGAGTATAACTAGCGGGGGGGCCTCCGGGGAGCTGTTTTTT.

The rearrangement links TRBV5-1 to TRBJ1-1, with 8 nucleotides matching TRBD1. CDR1 is SGHRS and CDR2 is YFSETQ in the germline V gene. Germline trimming cut 0 bases from V and 2 bases from J; bases unmatched to any gene: 3. The CDR3 loop spans 15 amino acids. CDR3 sequence (DNA): TGCGCCAGCAGCTTGGCAGGGGGCTCCAACACTGAAGCTTTCTTT. As protein: CASSLAGGSNTEAFF.

The chain links TRBV6-6 to TRBJ2-7; 12 bases fit TRBD2. The trim removed 5 bases at V and 6 bases at J, leaving 8 bases unmatched. The CDR3 length is 15 residues. The germline gives CDR1 MNHNY, CDR2 SVGAGI (reference sequence). Here the CDR3 DNA reads TGTGCCAGCAGTCGATCTAGCGGGGGGGCGGGCGAGCAGTACTTC. This codes for CASSRSSGGAGEQYF.

The rearrangement links TRBV18 to TRBJ2-2; no definite D call. Trimming took off 0 bases at V and 1 base at J, with 6 bases between the two ends. Germline V CDR1 and CDR2: KGHSH, LQKENI. This CDR3 contains 15 residues. The DNA for the CDR3 is TGTGCCAGCTCACCACCGTTACAGAACACCGGGGAGCTGTTTTTT. It yields the protein CASSPPLQNTGELFF.

CDR3 sequence reads: CASSGTATSPLHF. CDR3 sequence (DNA): TGTGCCAGTAGCGGGACAGCGACATCACCCCTCCACTTT. This chain uses TRBV19 with TRBJ1-6; 7 nucleotides line up with TRBD1. The CDR3 runs to 13 residues. With 6 bases clipped from V and 10 bases from J, the junction kept 6 bases outside the gene matches. Germline V CDR1 and CDR2: LNHDA, SQIVND (reference sequence).

V and J are TRBV27 and TRBJ1-1; no definite D call. V lost 4 bases to trimming and J lost 0 bases, with 12 bases between them. The CDR3 is made up of 15 amino acids. The germline V gene encodes CDR1 MNHEY and CDR2 SMNVEV (reference sequence). The CDR3 coding sequence is TGTGCCAGCAGTTCAACATGGGCCCTGAACACTGAAGCTTTCTTT. It is translated as CASSSTWALNTEAFF.

The chain employs TRBV12-3 or TRBV12-4 and TRBJ1-2; the D is unclear. The CDR3 contains 13 residues. V was clipped by 7 bases and J by 4 bases, with 13 bases between them. The CDR3 sequence: CASTHMESYGYTF. The CDR3 nucleotides are TGTGCCAGCACCCATATGGAGAGCTATGGCTACACCTTC.